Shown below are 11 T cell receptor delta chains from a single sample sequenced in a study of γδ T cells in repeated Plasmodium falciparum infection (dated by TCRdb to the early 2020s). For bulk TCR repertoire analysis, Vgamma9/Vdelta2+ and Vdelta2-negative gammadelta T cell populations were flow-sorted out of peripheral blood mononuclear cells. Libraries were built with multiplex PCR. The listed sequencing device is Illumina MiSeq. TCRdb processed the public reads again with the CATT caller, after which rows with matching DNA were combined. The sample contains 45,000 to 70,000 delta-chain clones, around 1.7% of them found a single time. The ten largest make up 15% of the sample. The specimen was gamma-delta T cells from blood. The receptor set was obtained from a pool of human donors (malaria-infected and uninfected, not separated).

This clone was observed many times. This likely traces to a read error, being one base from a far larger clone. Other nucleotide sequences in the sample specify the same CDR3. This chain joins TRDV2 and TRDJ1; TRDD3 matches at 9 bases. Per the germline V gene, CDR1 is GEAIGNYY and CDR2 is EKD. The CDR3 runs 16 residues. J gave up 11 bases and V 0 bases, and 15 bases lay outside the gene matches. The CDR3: CACDTLTGGPDFMLIF. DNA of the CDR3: TGTGCCTGTGACACCCTTACTGGGGGACCAGACTTCATGCTCATCTTT.

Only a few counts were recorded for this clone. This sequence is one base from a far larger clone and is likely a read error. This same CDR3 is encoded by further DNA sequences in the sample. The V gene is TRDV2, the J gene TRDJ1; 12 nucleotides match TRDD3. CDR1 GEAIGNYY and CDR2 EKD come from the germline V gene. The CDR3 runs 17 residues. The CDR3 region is CACDTEYWGIHTDKLIF. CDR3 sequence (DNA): TGTGCCTGTGACACCGAGTACTGGGGGATACACACCGACAAACTCATCTTT.

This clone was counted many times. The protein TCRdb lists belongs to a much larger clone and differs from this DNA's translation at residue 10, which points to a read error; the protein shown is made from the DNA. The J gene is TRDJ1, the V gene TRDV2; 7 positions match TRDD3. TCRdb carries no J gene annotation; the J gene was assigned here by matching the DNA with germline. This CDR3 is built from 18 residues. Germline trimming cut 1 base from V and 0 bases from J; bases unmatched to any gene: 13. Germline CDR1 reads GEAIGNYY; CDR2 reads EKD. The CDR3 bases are TGTGCCTGTGACACGCTGGGGGCTGAGAGCTTGTACACCGATAAACTCATCTTT. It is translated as CACDTLGAESLYTDKLIF.

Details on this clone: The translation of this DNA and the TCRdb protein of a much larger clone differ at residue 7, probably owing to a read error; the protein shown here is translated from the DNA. The CDR3 here is CALGELMTWDTWGIRDTDKLIF. The CDR3 nucleotides are TGTGCTCTTGGGGAACTAATGACCTGGGACACGTGGGGGATACGCGACACCGATAAACTCATCTTT. The chain is built from TRDV1 and TRDJ1; 11 bases map to TRDD3. TCRdb offers no J gene call, so here the DNA was matched to germline to obtain one. Germline V gene data show CDR1 as TSWWSYY and CDR2 as QGS. The CDR3 extends over 22 amino acids. The V segment lost 0 bases and the J segment 0 bases; nucleotides outside the gene matches: 18.

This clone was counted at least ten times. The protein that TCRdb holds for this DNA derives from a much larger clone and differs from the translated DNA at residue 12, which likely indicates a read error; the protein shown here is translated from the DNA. The CDR3 sequence is CALGELIGSDKPIF. The CDR3 bases are TGTGCTCTTGGGGAACTCATCGGGTCCGATAAACCCATCTTT. J is TRDJ1 and V is TRDV1; D is ambiguous. The V gene's germline CDR1 is TSWWSYY and CDR2 QGS. The CDR3 loop spans 14 amino acids.

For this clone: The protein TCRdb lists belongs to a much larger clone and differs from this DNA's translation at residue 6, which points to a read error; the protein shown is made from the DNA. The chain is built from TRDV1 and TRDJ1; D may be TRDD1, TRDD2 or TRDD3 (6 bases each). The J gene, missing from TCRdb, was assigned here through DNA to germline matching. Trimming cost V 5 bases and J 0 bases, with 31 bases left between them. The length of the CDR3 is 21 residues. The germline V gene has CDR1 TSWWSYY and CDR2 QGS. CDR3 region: CALGSLPGKYGSGADTDKLIF. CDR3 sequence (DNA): TGTGCTCTTGGGTCCCTTCCAGGGAAATACGGTTCTGGGGCCGACACCGATAAACTCATCTTT.

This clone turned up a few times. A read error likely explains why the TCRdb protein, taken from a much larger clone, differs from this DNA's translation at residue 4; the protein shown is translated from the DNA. Here the CDR3 DNA reads TGTGCCTGTAACACCGTCCAAAATTTAGGAGTACTGGGGGATACGCGGGAACCCGATAAACTCATCTTT. This codes for CACNTVQNLGVLGDTREPDKLIF. The V gene is TRDV2, the J gene TRDJ1; 13 nucleotides agree with TRDD3. As TCRdb names no J gene, one was assigned here on the basis of a DNA match to germline. The germline gives CDR1 GEAIGNYY, CDR2 EKD. This CDR3 comprises 23 residues.

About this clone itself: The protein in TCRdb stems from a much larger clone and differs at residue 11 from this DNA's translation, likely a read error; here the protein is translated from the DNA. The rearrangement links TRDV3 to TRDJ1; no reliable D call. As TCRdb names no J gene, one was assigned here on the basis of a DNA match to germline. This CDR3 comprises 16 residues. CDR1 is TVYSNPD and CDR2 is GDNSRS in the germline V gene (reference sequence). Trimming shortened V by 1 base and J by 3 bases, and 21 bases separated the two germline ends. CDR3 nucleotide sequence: TGTGCCTTTACACCGGAGGGAGCTACGTACGCCGATAAACTCATCTTT. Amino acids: CAFTPEGATYADKLIF.

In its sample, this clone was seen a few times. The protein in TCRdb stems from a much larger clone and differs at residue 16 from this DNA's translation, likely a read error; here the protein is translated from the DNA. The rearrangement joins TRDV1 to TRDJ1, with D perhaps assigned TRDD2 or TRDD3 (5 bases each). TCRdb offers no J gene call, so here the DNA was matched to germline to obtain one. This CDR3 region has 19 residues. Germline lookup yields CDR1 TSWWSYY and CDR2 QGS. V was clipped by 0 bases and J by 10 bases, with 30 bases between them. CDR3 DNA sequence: TGTGCTCTTGGGGAACTCGGGATCCCTACCGAATTAGGAAGGAGTAGACTCATCTTT. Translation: CALGELGIPTELGRSRLIF.

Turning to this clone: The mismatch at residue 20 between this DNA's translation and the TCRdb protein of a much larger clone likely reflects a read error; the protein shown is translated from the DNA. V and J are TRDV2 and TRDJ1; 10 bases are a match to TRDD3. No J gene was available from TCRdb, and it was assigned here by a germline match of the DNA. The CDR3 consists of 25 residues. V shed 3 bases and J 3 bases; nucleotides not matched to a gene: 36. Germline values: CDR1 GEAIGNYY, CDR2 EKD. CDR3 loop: CACDPIRSSSYSWGILRAYADKLIF. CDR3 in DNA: TGTGCCTGTGACCCGATCCGTTCAAGTTCCTACTCGTGGGGGATACTAAGGGCGTACGCCGATAAACTCATCTTT.

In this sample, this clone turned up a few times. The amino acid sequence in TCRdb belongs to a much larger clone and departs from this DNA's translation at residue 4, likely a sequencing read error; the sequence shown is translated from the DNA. In DNA, the CDR3 is TGTGCCTCCGTTGGTCCCGATAGTACTGGGGGGAGATTCTACACCGATAAACTCATCTTT. Its translation is CASVGPDSTGGRFYTDKLIF. The chain has TRDV3 and TRDJ1, with 8 nucleotides matching TRDD3. Germline CDR1 reads TVYSNPD; CDR2 reads GDNSRS (reference sequence). CDR3 size: 20 residues. V lost 4 bases to trimming and J lost 0 bases; unmatched junction nucleotides: 25.